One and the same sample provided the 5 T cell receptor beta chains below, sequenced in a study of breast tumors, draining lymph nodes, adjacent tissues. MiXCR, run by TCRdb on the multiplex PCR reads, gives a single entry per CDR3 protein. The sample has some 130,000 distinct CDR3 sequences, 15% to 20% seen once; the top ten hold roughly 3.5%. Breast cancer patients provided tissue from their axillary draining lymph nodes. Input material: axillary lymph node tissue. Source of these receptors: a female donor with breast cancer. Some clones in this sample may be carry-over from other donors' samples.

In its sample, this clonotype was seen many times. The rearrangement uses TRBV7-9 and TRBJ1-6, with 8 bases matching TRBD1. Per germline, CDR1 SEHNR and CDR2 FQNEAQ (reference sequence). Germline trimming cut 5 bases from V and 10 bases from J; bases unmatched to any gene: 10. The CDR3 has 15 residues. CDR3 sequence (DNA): TGTGCCAGCAGCGTAACCCAGGGGGCAGACTCACCCCTCCACTTT. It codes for CASSVTQGADSPLHF.

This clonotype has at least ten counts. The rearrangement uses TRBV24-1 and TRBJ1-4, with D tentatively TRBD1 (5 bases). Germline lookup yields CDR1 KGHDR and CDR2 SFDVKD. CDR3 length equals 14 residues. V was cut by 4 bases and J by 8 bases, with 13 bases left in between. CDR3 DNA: TGTGCCACCAGTGACCCCGCCCAGGGCGAAAAACTGTTTTTT. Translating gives CATSDPAQGEKLFF.

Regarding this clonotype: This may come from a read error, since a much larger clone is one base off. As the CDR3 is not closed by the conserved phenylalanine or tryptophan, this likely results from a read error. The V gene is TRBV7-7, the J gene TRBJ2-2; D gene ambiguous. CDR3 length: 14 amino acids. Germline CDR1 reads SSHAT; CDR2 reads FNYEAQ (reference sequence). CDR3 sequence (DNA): TGTGCTAGCAGCTTCGACGAGAACACCGGGGAGCTGTTTCTT. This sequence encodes CASSFDENTGELFL.

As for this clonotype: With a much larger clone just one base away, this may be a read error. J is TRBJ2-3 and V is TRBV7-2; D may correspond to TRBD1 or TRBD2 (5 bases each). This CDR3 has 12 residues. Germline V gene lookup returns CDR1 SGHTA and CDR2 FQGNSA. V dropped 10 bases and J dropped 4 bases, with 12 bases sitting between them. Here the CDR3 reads CAIGGRADTQYF. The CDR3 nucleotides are TGTGCCATTGGGGGACGCGCAGATACGCAGTATTTT.

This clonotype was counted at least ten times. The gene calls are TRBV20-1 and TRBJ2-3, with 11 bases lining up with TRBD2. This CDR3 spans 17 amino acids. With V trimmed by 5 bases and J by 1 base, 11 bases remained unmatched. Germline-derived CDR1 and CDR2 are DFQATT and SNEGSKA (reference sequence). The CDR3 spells CSALTSGGSSGTDTQYF. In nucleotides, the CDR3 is TGCAGTGCTCTTACTAGCGGGGGATCGTCCGGCACAGATACGCAGTATTTT.